What follows is one TCR beta chain and its context. The clone's antigen remains unknown. Base qualities are not recorded, but no much larger clone differs from it by a single base. Genomic DNA was extracted from sorted cells with the Quick-DNA Microprep Kit. TCRbeta DNA was amplified with the immunoSEQ hsTCRbeta kit following the manufacturer's protocol. An Illumina MiSeq instrument was used to sequence the TCRbeta libraries. The authors' analysis ran thus. Following removal of out-of-frame sequences, some 2 million distinct TCRbeta sequences were retained, with an average of around 67,000 per individual. Each individual was scored according to the count of 150 to 200 previously reported CMV-associated TCRbeta sequences and the total productive distinct TCRbeta count. A beta-binomial model was reimplemented in Python, and scikit-learn random forests with default parameters were trained on US cohort data. Classifier performance on the Belgian cohort was summarized as median AUC with percentile confidence intervals calculated over 10,000 bootstrap iterations. Imported from immuneACCESS, the table was reduced by TCRdb to in-frame sequences with V and J called. These copies leave out some clones; in studies compared against another copy, an unresolved V gene accounts for under half, and the cause of the remainder is not known. D and trimming come from the DNA, and the V and J calls and clone size come from that table. This sample comprises about 57,000 clones, around 79% of them detected only once. Of the sample, about 0.8% is held by the ten largest clones.

Single viable CD3+CD4+CD8-CD45RO+ cells were sorted as memory CD4+ T cells on a FACSAria II. CMV serostatus was determined using a Roche Elecsys assay that detects serum IgG against CMV pp150, pp28, p38 and p52. Once the samples were thawed, total CD4+ T cells were enriched through positive selection using CD4 magnetic microbeads. The samples came from a different study that was designed specifically to examine the CD4+ T cell memory repertoire. Peripheral blood mononuclear cells were isolated and cryopreserved according to standard operating procedures, and serum was kept at -80 degrees C. Staining used CD3-PerCP (BW264/56), CD4-APC (RPA-T4), CD45RO-PE (UCHT1) and CD8-Pacific Orange (3B5) antibodies, with Sytox blue excluding non-viable cells. This specimen belongs to a study of memory CD4+ T cells and cytomegalovirus serostatus (dated by TCRdb to the late 2010s). At the level of the whole study: The roughly 33 healthy Belgian adults in the cohort included 9 who were CMV seropositive and about 24 who were CMV seronegative. The study sequenced CD4+ memory TCRbeta repertoires of a Belgian cohort with known cytomegalovirus serostatus to replicate a published TCR-based CMV serostatus classifier. Summary of the overall study and its limitations: A median bootstrapped AUC of around 0.95 with a 95% CI of 0.76-1.00 was achieved on the Belgian cohort by the original-framework classifier. Of 164 previously reported CMV-associated TCRbeta sequences, 55 to 75 appeared in the CD4+ memory repertoires, each in one to five individuals. The results were interpreted as suggesting that the CMV-associated TCR signature is mostly present in the CD4+ memory repertoire. Only CD4+CD45RO+ memory cells were sequenced, in contrast to the original study, in which naive and memory CD4+ and CD8+ populations were covered. For predicting CMV serostatus, the median bootstrapped AUC was roughly 0.95 using the original framework and about 0.9 using a US-trained random forest.

From cysteine to phenylalanine, the CDR3 is 17 amino acids long. Just the 51-base CDR3 DNA is kept, in frame starting at base 1. CDR1 and CDR2, per the germline V gene (reference sequence), are LNHDA and SQIVND. Germline trimming amounts to 7 bases on V and 8 bases on J, with 22 as the count of junction bases outside the gene matches. The sequence links TRBV19 to TRBJ1-2, and 7 bases in between align with TRBD1. The TCR comes from an adult in good health and CMV-seronegative. Sequencing input: memory CD4+ T cells from blood. The CDR3 sequence is CASTIRTGEEGLEGYTF. The sequenced DNA is TGTGCCAGTACCATTAGAACAGGGGAAGAGGGTTTGGAGGGCTACACCTTC.